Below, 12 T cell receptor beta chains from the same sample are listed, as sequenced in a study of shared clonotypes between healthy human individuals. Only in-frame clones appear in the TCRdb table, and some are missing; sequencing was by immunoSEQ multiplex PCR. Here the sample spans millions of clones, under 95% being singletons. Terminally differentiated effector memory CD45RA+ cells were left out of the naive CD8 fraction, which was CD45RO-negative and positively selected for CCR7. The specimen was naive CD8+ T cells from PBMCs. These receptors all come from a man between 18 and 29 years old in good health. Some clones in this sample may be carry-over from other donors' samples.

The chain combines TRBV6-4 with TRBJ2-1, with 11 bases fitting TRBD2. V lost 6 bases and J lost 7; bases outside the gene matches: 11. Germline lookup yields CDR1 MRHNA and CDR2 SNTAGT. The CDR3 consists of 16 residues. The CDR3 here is CASSLLAGVRSNEQFF. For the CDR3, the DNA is TGTGCCAGCAGCTTACTAGCGGGAGTACGGTCGAATGAGCAGTTCTTC.

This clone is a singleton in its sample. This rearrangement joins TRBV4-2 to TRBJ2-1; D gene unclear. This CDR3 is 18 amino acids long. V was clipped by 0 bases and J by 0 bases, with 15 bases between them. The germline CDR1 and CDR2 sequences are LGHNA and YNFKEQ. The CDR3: CASSQDELPTSSYNEQFF. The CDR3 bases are TGTGCCAGCAGCCAAGATGAACTACCCACGAGCTCCTACAATGAGCAGTTCTTC.

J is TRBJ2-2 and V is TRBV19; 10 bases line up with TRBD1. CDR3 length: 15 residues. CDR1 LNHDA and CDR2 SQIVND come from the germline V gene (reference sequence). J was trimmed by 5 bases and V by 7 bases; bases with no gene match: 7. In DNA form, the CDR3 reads TGTGCCAGTACCTTCGGGACAGGGGTTACCGGGGAGCTGTTTTTT. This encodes CASTFGTGVTGELFF.

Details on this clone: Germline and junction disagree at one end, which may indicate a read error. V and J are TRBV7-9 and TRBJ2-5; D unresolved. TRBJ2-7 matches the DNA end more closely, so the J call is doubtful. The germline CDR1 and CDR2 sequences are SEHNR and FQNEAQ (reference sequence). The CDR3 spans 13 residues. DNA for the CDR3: TGTGCCAGCAGTTTAGGAATCACTCACGAGCAGTACTTC. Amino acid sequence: CASSLGITHEQYF.

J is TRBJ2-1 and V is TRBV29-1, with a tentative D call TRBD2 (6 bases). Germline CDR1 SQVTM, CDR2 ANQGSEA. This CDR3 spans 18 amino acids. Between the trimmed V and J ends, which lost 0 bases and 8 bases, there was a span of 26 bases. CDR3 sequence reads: CSVEDHPTSYTSVHEQFF. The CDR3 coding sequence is TGCAGCGTTGAAGATCATCCAACTAGCTACACTTCGGTTCATGAGCAGTTCTTC.

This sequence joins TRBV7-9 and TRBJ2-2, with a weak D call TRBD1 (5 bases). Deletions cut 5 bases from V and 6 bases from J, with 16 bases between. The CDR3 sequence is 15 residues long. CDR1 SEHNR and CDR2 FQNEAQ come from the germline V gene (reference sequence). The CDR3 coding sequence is TGTGCCAGCAGCGGTAGGGGTATGGCACCCGGGGAGCTGTTTTTT. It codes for CASSGRGMAPGELFF.

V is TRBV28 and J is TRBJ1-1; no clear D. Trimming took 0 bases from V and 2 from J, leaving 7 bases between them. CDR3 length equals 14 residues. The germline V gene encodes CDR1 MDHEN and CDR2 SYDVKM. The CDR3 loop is CASSLWGINTEAFF. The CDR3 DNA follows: TGTGCCAGCAGTTTATGGGGGATTAACACTGAAGCTTTCTTT.

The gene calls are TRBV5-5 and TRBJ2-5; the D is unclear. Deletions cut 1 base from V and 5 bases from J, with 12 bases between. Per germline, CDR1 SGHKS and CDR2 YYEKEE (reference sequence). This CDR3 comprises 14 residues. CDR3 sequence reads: CASSLIMDSETQYF. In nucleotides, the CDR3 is TGTGCCAGCAGCTTGATCATGGATTCGGAGACCCAGTACTTC. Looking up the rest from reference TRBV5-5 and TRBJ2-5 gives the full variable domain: DAGVTQSPTHLIKTRGQQVTLRCSPISGHKSVSWYQQVLGQGPQFIFQYYEKEERGRGNFPDRFSARQFPNYSSELNVNALLLGDSALYLCASSLIMDSETQYFGPGTRLLVL.

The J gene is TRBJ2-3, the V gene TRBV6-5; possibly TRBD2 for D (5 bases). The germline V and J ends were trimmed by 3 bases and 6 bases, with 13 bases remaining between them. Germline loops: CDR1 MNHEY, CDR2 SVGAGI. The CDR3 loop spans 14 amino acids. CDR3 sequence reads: CASSYGLAYDTQYF. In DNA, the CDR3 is TGTGCCAGCAGTTATGGCCTAGCATACGATACGCAGTATTTT.

This chain's CDR3 is CASSLVPQTSGNEQFF. Here the CDR3 DNA reads TGTGCCAGCAGCTTAGTCCCCCAGACTAGCGGGAATGAGCAGTTCTTC. The V call is TRBV7-2, the J call TRBJ2-1, with TRBD2 matching over 10 bases. The CDR3 has 16 amino acids. Germline CDR1 SGHTA, CDR2 FQGNSA. With 1 base clipped from V and 7 bases from J, the junction kept 7 bases outside the gene matches.

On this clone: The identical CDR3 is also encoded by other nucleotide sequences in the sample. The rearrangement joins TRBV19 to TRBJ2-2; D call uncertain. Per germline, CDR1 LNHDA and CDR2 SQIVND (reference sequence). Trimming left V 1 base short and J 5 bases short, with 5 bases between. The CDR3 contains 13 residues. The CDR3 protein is CASSIGATGELFF. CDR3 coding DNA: TGTGCCAGTAGTATAGGAGCGACCGGGGAGCTGTTTTTT. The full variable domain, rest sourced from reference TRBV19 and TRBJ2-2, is DGGITQSPKYLFRKEGQNVTLSCEQNLNHDAMYWYRQDPGQGLRLIYYSQIVNDFQKGDIAEGYSVSREKKESFPLTVTSAQKNPTAFYLCASSIGATGELFFGEGSRLTVL.

CDR3 nucleotide sequence: TGTGCCAGCAGCTCAGGACCAGGAGGGATCAATCAGCCCCAGCATTTT. Translating gives CASSSGPGGINQPQHF. This chain links TRBV13 with TRBJ1-5, with D hard to call. Germline CDR1 PRHDT, CDR2 FYEKMQ (reference sequence). The CDR3 consists of 16 residues. With 4 bases removed from V and 3 bases from J, the gap between germline ends came to 16 bases.